A single sample is the source of the 5 T cell receptor beta chains below, sequenced in a study of OX40 agonist ivuxolimab in advanced cancers. The assay was immunoSEQ multiplex PCR, and TCRdb's table has in-frame clones only and misses some. The sample lists 30,000 to 40,000 clones, 87% seen once, with 15% to 20% in the top ten. Here the sequenced sample was CD4+ or CD8+ T cells sorted from blood, taken in a trial of the OX40 agonist ivuxolimab. These receptors all stem from an adult with an advanced solid tumor such as melanoma, head and neck, liver or kidney cancer.

This chain links TRBV7-9 with TRBJ2-7, with a weak D call TRBD2 (6 bases). The length of the CDR3 is 13 residues. Germline CDR1 reads SEHNR; CDR2 reads FQNEAQ (reference sequence). V was shortened by 1 base and J by 5 bases, with 9 bases between the two germline ends. The CDR3 region has the DNA TGTGCCAGCAGCTTAGAAGCGGGCAACGAGCAGTACTTC. This gives the protein CASSLEAGNEQYF.

The rearrangement uses TRBV4-1 and TRBJ1-1; D remains unclear. The V and J ends lost 0 bases and 2 bases respectively, with 7 bases between them. The CDR3 is 14 residues long. Per germline, CDR1 MGHRA and CDR2 YSYEKL. The CDR3 region is CASSQEGRNTEAFF. As DNA, the CDR3 is TGCGCCAGCAGCCAAGAGGGCCGAAACACTGAAGCTTTCTTT.

The chain combines TRBV11-2 with TRBJ1-1; 7 bases match TRBD1. Germline V CDR1 and CDR2: SGHAT, FQNNGV. Losses at the gene ends were 6 bases for V and 0 bases for J; bases not matched to a gene: 10. This CDR3 has 16 residues. The CDR3 DNA sequence: TGTGCCAGCAGGCGCGCCGGGACAGTCATGAACACTGAAGCTTTCTTT. It encodes CASRRAGTVMNTEAFF.

The chain links TRBV19 to TRBJ2-3; TRBD2 is a possible D gene (7 bases). This CDR3 is built from 16 residues. Trimming shortened V by 3 bases and J by 2 bases, and 15 bases separated the two germline ends. In germline, CDR1 is LNHDA, CDR2 SQIVND (reference sequence). The CDR3 sequence is CASSISRGADTDTQYF. CDR3 nucleotides: TGTGCCAGTAGTATCTCCCGGGGGGCCGACACAGATACGCAGTATTTT.

This clone occurred once. This chain uses TRBV6-1 with TRBJ2-5, with D maybe TRBD1 (5 bases). The DNA end favors TRBJ2-7, so the J call may be wrong. The CDR3 has 15 residues. In germline, CDR1 is MNHNS, CDR2 SASEGT. The CDR3 reads CASSEMAQGLYEQYF. The CDR3 DNA sequence: TGTGCCAGCAGTGAAATGGCGCAGGGCCTCTACGAGCAGTACTTC.